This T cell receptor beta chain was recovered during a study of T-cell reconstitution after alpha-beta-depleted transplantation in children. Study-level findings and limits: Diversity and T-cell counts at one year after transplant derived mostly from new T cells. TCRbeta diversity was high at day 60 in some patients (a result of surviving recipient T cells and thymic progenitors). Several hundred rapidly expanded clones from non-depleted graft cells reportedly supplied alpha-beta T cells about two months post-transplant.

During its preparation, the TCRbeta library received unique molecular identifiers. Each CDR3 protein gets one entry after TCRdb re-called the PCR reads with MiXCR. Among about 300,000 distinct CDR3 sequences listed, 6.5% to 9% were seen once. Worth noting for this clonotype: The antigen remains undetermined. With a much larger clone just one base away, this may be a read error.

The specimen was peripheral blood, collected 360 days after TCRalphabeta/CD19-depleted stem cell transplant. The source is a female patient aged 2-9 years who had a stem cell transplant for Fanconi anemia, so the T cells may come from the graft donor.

CDR3 DNA sequence: TGCAGTGCTAGGTCGGCACGGAGCTCCTACGAGCAGTACTTC. Amino acid sequence: CSARSARSSYEQYF. This chain connects TRBV20-1 to TRBJ2-7; D ambiguous. The CDR3 has 14 residues. The germline gives CDR1 DFQATT, CDR2 SNEGSKA (reference sequence). Trimming took 3 bases from V and 0 from J, leaving 12 bases between them.